The 18 T cell receptor beta chains in this list originate from one sample, sequenced in a study of cytomegalovirus exposure and HLA in healthy donors. In the PCR, 60 Vbeta and 13 Jbeta primers were used. Clones were read by immunoSEQ multiplex PCR, and TCRdb kept only the in-frame ones, dropping some. The repertoire holds 150,000 or so clones, 80% seen once, with 2.4% in the top ten. What was sequenced was PBMCs. These receptor sequences come from a man aged 45-60 years in good health and CMV-seronegative.

This sequence joins TRBV28 and TRBJ1-2; D is perhaps TRBD1 (5 bases). Germline V lookup: CDR1 MDHEN, CDR2 SYDVKM. The CDR3 is made up of 13 amino acids. V lost 7 bases, J lost 4 bases, and 13 bases lay in between. The CDR3: CASIPGGVYGYTF. The CDR3 DNA reads as TGTGCCAGCATCCCCGGGGGGGTCTATGGCTACACCTTC.

The chain uses TRBV6-1 and TRBJ1-5, with D perhaps TRBD1 (5 bases). CDR3 size: 13 residues. The ends were cut back, 6 bases at V and 5 bases at J, with 11 bases in the middle. The V gene's germline CDR1 is MNHNS and CDR2 SASEGT. CDR3 bases: TGTGCCAGCAGGGAGGGACGTGATCAGCCCCAGCATTTT. As protein: CASREGRDQPQHF.

The sample holds a few counts of this clone. The chain employs TRBV19 and TRBJ1-1; D uncertain. The germline V gene has CDR1 LNHDA and CDR2 SQIVND (reference sequence). V was pared by 3 bases and J by 8 bases, with 7 bases between. CDR3 length equals 11 residues. The CDR3 reads CASSMGREAFF. In DNA, the CDR3 is TGTGCCAGTAGTATGGGCAGGGAAGCTTTCTTT.

Worth noting for this clone: Other DNA sequences within the sample encode an identical CDR3. The chain joins TRBV25-1 to TRBJ1-1; 8 bases align to TRBD1. The ends lost 6 bases at V and 1 base at J; junction bases unmatched: 1. Germline CDR1 is MGHDK and CDR2 is SYGVNS. The CDR3 is made up of 13 amino acids. The CDR3 is CASRGQGNTEAFF. CDR3 nucleotide sequence: TGTGCCAGCAGAGGACAGGGGAACACTGAAGCTTTCTTT.

The genes are TRBV18 and TRBJ2-5; 12 bases map to TRBD2. Germline-derived CDR1 and CDR2 are KGHSH and LQKENI. The V and J ends lost 8 bases and 5 bases, in that order; junction bases with no gene match: 6. The CDR3 is 14 residues long. CDR3 region: CASRLAGVMETQYF. CDR3 in DNA: TGTGCCAGCCGACTAGCGGGAGTGATGGAGACCCAGTACTTC.

The V and J genes are TRBV10-1 and TRBJ2-1; a weak D match, TRBD1 (6 bases). V lost 4 bases, J lost 4 bases, and 14 bases lay in between. The CDR3 totals 15 residues. The germline V gene has CDR1 WNHNN and CDR2 SYGVQD (reference sequence). CDR3 residues: CASSGEGGRYNEQFF. CDR3 bases: TGCGCCAGCAGTGGGGAAGGGGGAAGATACAATGAGCAGTTCTTC.

The chain has TRBV7-8 and TRBJ1-5, with TRBD1 as a possible D gene (6 bases). The CDR3 consists of 15 residues. V gave up 1 base and J gave up 2 bases, with 9 bases separating them. Germline-derived CDR1 and CDR2 are SGHVS and FQNEAQ. CDR3: CASSLGQVGNQPQHF. CDR3 DNA sequence: TGTGCCAGCAGCTTAGGACAGGTGGGCAATCAGCCCCAGCATTTT. The full variable domain, in which reference TRBV7-8 and TRBJ1-5 provide the parts outside the CDR3, is GAGVSQSPRYKVAKRGQDVALRCDPISGHVSLFWYQQALGQGPEFLTYFQNEAQLDKSGLPSDRFFAERPEGSVSTLKIQRTQQEDSAVYLCASSLGQVGNQPQHFGDGTRLSIL.

V is TRBV12-5 and J is TRBJ1-5, with D perhaps TRBD1 (5 bases). V was trimmed by 5 bases and J by 2 bases, leaving 10 bases between them. From germline, CDR1 is LGHNT and CDR2 FRNRAP. This CDR3 is 14 amino acids long. This CDR3 is CASGRTGGNQPQHF. The CDR3 DNA sequence: TGTGCTAGTGGTCGTACAGGAGGCAATCAGCCCCAGCATTTT.

The J gene is TRBJ2-1, the V gene TRBV19, with 11 bases aligning to TRBD2. V lost 7 bases and J lost 0; bases outside the gene matches: 8. This CDR3 has 17 amino acids. Germline V gene lookup returns CDR1 LNHDA and CDR2 SQIVND (reference sequence). The CDR3 loop reads CASTLTSGVRSYNEQFF. CDR3 nucleotide sequence: TGTGCCAGTACCTTGACTAGCGGGGTCCGCTCCTACAATGAGCAGTTCTTC.

V gene TRBV19 combines with J gene TRBJ1-1, with D possibly being TRBD1 (5 bases). Trimming removed 5 bases at V and 1 base at J, with 14 bases between. The germline V gene has CDR1 LNHDA and CDR2 SQIVND (reference sequence). This CDR3 has 15 residues. The CDR3 coding sequence is TGTGCCAGTAGTGCCCGGGACGGGAGGAACACTGAAGCTTTCTTT. It translates to CASSARDGRNTEAFF.

The chain joins TRBV19 to TRBJ1-1; D is ambiguous. The CDR3 spans 13 residues. V dropped 4 bases and J dropped 3 bases, with 9 bases sitting between them. Germline CDR1 reads LNHDA; CDR2 reads SQIVND (reference sequence). CDR3 bases: TGTGCCAGTAGTAGAGGCAGCTACACTGAAGCTTTCTTT. This sequence encodes CASSRGSYTEAFF.

The chain combines TRBV11-1 with TRBJ2-7; tentative D call: TRBD1 (6 bases). Trimming removed 5 bases at V and 0 bases at J, with 11 bases between. CDR3 size: 14 residues. Germline V gene lookup returns CDR1 SGHAT and CDR2 FQDESV (reference sequence). For the CDR3, the DNA is TGTGCCAGCAGCGACCGGGACATCTCCTACGAGCAGTACTTC. This codes for CASSDRDISYEQYF.

This sequence joins TRBV5-6 and TRBJ1-2, with a weak D call TRBD1 (5 bases). V lost 3 bases and J lost 8, with 20 bases in between. Germline values: CDR1 SGHDT, CDR2 YYEEEE. This CDR3 is 15 amino acids long. The CDR3 DNA reads as TGTGCCAGCAGCTCACCCCAACAGGTTCCGGGCGGCTACACCTTC. Translation gives CASSSPQQVPGGYTF.

The V gene is TRBV6-1, the J gene TRBJ1-5; 9 bases are shared with TRBD1. V gave up 6 bases and J gave up 3 bases; unmatched junction bases: 6. This CDR3 has 15 amino acids. The V gene's germline CDR1 is MNHNS and CDR2 SASEGT. The CDR3 DNA sequence: TGTGCCAGCAGCGAGGACAGGGGAGTCAATCAGCCCCAGCATTTT. Translation: CASSEDRGVNQPQHF.

Only a few counts were recorded for this clone. The chain has TRBV2 and TRBJ1-5; D is ambiguous. The V and J ends lost 6 bases and 5 bases respectively, with 14 bases between them. Germline V lookup: CDR1 SNHLY, CDR2 FYNNEI. There are 14 residues in the CDR3. CDR3 coding DNA: TGTGCCAGCAGGTTATCAGCAGAGGATCAGCCCCAGCATTTT. The encoded protein is CASRLSAEDQPQHF.

V is TRBV25-1 and J is TRBJ2-1; TRBD1 might be the D (5 bases). Germline lookup yields CDR1 MGHDK and CDR2 SYGVNS. This CDR3 is built from 15 residues. Between the trimmed V and J ends, which lost 0 bases and 11 bases, there was a span of 17 bases. CDR3 coding DNA: TGTGCCAGCAGTGAATATCAGGGTCCTGGGATTCAGCAGTTCTTC. It codes for CASSEYQGPGIQQFF. Combining the CDR3 with reference TRBV25-1 and TRBJ2-1 gives the whole variable domain EADIYQTPRYLVIGTGKKITLECSQTMGHDKMYWYQQDPGMELHLIHYSYGVNSTEKGDLSSESTVSRIRTEHFPLTLESARPSHTSQYLCASSEYQGPGIQQFFGPGTRLTVL.

V usage is TRBV28 and J usage is TRBJ1-6; TRBD1 matches at 8 bases. There are 15 residues in the CDR3. Germline V gene lookup returns CDR1 MDHEN and CDR2 SYDVKM. The J segment lost 7 bases and the V segment lost 3 bases, leaving 5 bases of the junction unmatched. CDR3 region: CASSFSDRDNSPLHF. The CDR3 coding sequence is TGTGCCAGCAGTTTCTCGGACAGGGACAATTCACCCCTCCACTTT. Drawing the rest from reference TRBV28 and TRBJ1-6, the complete variable domain is DVKVTQSSRYLVKRTGEKVFLECVQDMDHENMFWYRQDPGLGLRLIYFSYDVKMKEKGDIPEGYSVSREKKERFSLILESASTNQTSMYLCASSFSDRDNSPLHFGNGTRLTVT.

This chain links TRBV7-9 with TRBJ2-5, with 14 bases matching TRBD2. Unmatched junction bases numbered 8, after V lost 3 bases and J lost 5 bases. Germline V gives CDR1 SEHNR, CDR2 FQNEAQ (reference sequence). This CDR3 contains 17 residues. The DNA for the CDR3 is TGTGCCAGCAGCTTCAGACTAGCGGGGGGGCCGGGGGAGACCCAGTACTTC. Its translation is CASSFRLAGGPGETQYF. Drawing the rest from reference TRBV7-9 and TRBJ2-5, the complete variable domain is DTGVSQNPRHKITKRGQNVTFRCDPISEHNRLYWYRQTLGQGPEFLTYFQNEAQLEKSRLLSDRFSAERPKGSFSTLEIQRTEQGDSAMYLCASSFRLAGGPGETQYFGPGTRLLVL.